The source of this T cell receptor beta chain is a study of cytomegalovirus exposure and HLA in healthy donors. Germline CDR1 SEHNR, CDR2 FQNEAQ (reference sequence). CDR3 length: 14 amino acids. V gave up 4 bases and J gave up 5 bases; unmatched junction bases: 7. When sampled, the donors appeared nominally healthy, though they likely had unrecorded immune exposures. Points on this clone: The target antigen is unknown.

Overall study results and limits: The authors later linked a missense DCLRE1C variant to TCR beta V- and J-gene trimming. Other equally common chains were less clonally expanded than HLA-associated TCR beta chains, a later analysis showed.

The PCR made use of 60 Vbeta and 13 Jbeta primers. Sequencing used immunoSEQ multiplex PCR; TCRdb keeps in-frame clones, though not all of them. The sample yields some 120,000 clones, over 70% seen once. The sequence derives from a young woman in good health and CMV-seronegative. This chain links TRBV7-9 with TRBJ2-7; 8 bases are shared with TRBD1. What was sequenced was PBMCs. The CDR3 bases are TGTGCCAGCAGCTCGGACAGGGCGTCCCACGAGCAGTACTTC. This sequence encodes CASSSDRASHEQYF.